This T cell receptor (beta chain) is from a study of tumor-infiltrating lymphocytes in primary liver carcinoma. Findings and caveats of the study: The bulk unsorted samples meant that CD4+ and CD8+ repertoires went uncompared.

TCR beta cDNA was prepared out of around 460 ng total RNA by means of a constant-region primer. Three nested multiplex PCR rounds of slightly modified ARM-PCR generated TCR beta libraries. Researchers ran the first two PCR rounds for 9 to 10 cycles each with TRBV1-TRBV30 forward primers and a C-beta reverse primer. TCRdb re-analysed the multiplex PCR reads in MiXCR, keeping a single row per CDR3 protein. The sample contains 330,000 or so distinct CDR3 sequences, around 60% of which appear only once. As for this clonotype: The antigen remains unidentified.

V was clipped by 6 bases and J by 6 bases, with 15 bases between them. The CDR3 loop spans 13 amino acids. In germline, CDR1 is MDHEN, CDR2 SYDVKM. Researchers drew blood RNA from unsorted whole blood and extracted germline DNA as well. Before the surgical procedure, around 4 milliliters of peripheral blood were collected. J is TRBJ2-7 and V is TRBV28; D gene unclear. The source is a man aged 35 to 55 with primary liver carcinoma and hepatitis B virus infection. Sequencing used peripheral blood. In DNA, the CDR3 is TGTGCCAGCAGCCCTCACGATGATAGCGAGCAGTACTTC. Protein sequence: CASSPHDDSEQYF.